This T cell receptor (beta chain) is drawn from a study of T cells expressing NK-cell markers. Study-wide background: It was sorted CD3+CD56+NKG2C+, CD3+CD56+NKG2C- and CD3+CD56-NKG2C+ T cells that supplied the TCR beta repertoires. Overall study findings and caveats: The same clonotypes also predominated in the CD3+CD56-NKG2C+ fraction of four donors.

Concerning this clonotype itself: Its antigen is not identified.

Reanalyzing the 5' RACE reads, TCRdb keeps one entry per CDR3 protein, without DNA. The sample data list some 340,000 distinct CDR3 sequences. Material: blood T cells: a sorted CD56 or NKG2C T cell subset, CD4+ or CD8+ T cells, or bulk PBMC T cells (not recorded which). The origin of this receptor is a man aged 18 to 69 in good health.

CDR3: CASRKQGLIGGYTF. The chain employs TRBV6-1 and TRBJ1-2; as DNA is missing, the TRBD1 call by TCRdb cannot be tested. CDR1 is MNHNS and CDR2 is SASEGT in the germline V gene. The CDR3 is made up of 14 amino acids.